Shown below are 29 T cell receptor beta chains from a single sample sequenced in a study of cytotoxic CD8 clonotypes in ibrutinib-treated CLL. Assay: immunoSEQ multiplex PCR; the TCRdb copy retains only in-frame clones and omits some. Found here are over 110,000 clones, approximately 89% of them singletons; the top ten hold more than 10%. The sequenced sample was PBMCs, obtained after 12 months of ibrutinib treatment. These receptors were obtained from a human donor with chronic lymphocytic leukemia.

This clone was seen only once. J is TRBJ2-5 and V is TRBV7-8; maybe TRBD1 (5 bases). The germline gives CDR1 SGHVS, CDR2 FQNEAQ. Trimming removed 5 bases from V and 4 bases from J, with 11 bases in between. CDR3 length equals 13 residues. CDR3 sequence (DNA): TGTGCCAGCAGCCAGGGTCATGGAGAGACCCAGTACTTC. Encoded protein: CASSQGHGETQYF.

This chain connects TRBV6-1 to TRBJ2-3, with no clear D. This CDR3 is built from 16 residues. The germline V and J ends were trimmed by 2 bases and 2 bases, with 14 bases remaining between them. In germline, CDR1 is MNHNS, CDR2 SASEGT. The DNA for the CDR3 is TGTGCCAGCAGTGAAAGGATGGGAAAAATCACAGATACGCAGTATTTT. As protein: CASSERMGKITDTQYF.

The CDR3 DNA follows: TGTGCCAGCAGTTACGCAGATACGCAGTATTTT. As protein: CASSYADTQYF. This chain links TRBV6-5 with TRBJ2-3, with D unclear. Looked up from germline, CDR1 is MNHEY and CDR2 is SVGAGI. There are 11 residues in the CDR3. V was pared by 2 bases and J by 4 bases, with 1 base between.

The rearrangement uses TRBV7-9 and TRBJ2-7, with D tentatively TRBD1 (5 bases). The CDR3 spans 16 residues. In germline, CDR1 is SEHNR, CDR2 FQNEAQ (reference sequence). V lost 5 bases, J lost 0 bases, and 17 bases lay in between. The CDR3 spells CASSLQWTDSSYEQYF. The CDR3 region has the DNA TGTGCCAGCAGCCTACAGTGGACCGACAGCTCCTACGAGCAGTACTTC.

The table lists this clone with a count of one. The V call is TRBV5-5, the J call TRBJ1-2; 9 positions agree with TRBD1. Trimming at V came to 0 bases and at J to 6 bases, leaving 6 bases not matched to a gene. CDR1 is SGHKS and CDR2 is YYEKEE in the germline V gene (reference sequence). The CDR3 loop spans 15 amino acids. The CDR3 DNA follows: TGTGCCAGCAGCTTGGACAGGGGGCGAATGGATGGCTACACCTTC. This encodes CASSLDRGRMDGYTF. The complete variable domain, with remaining parts taken from reference TRBV5-5 and TRBJ1-2, reads DAGVTQSPTHLIKTRGQQVTLRCSPISGHKSVSWYQQVLGQGPQFIFQYYEKEERGRGNFPDRFSARQFPNYSSELNVNALLLGDSALYLCASSLDRGRMDGYTFGSGTRLTVV.

The V call is TRBV6-5, the J call TRBJ2-5, with D maybe TRBD2 (6 bases). V was pared by 0 bases and J by 4 bases, with 12 bases between. The CDR3 spans 15 residues. The germline CDR1 and CDR2 sequences are MNHEY and SVGAGI. CDR3 DNA: TGTGCCAGCAGTTACTCGTATATGGGGGGAGAGACCCAGTACTTC. Translation: CASSYSYMGGETQYF.

The count of this clone is one. The chain links TRBV6-4 to TRBJ1-2; 7 bases map to TRBD1. The CDR3 totals 14 residues. The V gene's germline CDR1 is MRHNA and CDR2 SNTAGT. V dropped 3 bases and J dropped 4; count of bases not matched to a gene: 5. The CDR3 region is CASSEEQGPYGYTF. The CDR3 nucleotides read TGTGCCAGCAGTGAGGAACAGGGGCCCTATGGCTACACCTTC.

The rearrangement uses TRBV7-8 and TRBJ1-1; 8 positions agree with TRBD1. CDR1 is SGHVS and CDR2 is FQNEAQ in the germline V gene. This CDR3 region has 15 residues. V lost 4 bases and J lost 6; bases outside the gene matches: 10. The CDR3 region is CASSSAGGYIAEAFF. CDR3 bases: TGTGCCAGCAGCTCTGCAGGGGGCTATATCGCTGAAGCTTTCTTT. The full variable domain, its missing parts supplied by reference TRBV7-8 and TRBJ1-1, is GAGVSQSPRYKVAKRGQDVALRCDPISGHVSLFWYQQALGQGPEFLTYFQNEAQLDKSGLPSDRFFAERPEGSVSTLKIQRTQQEDSAVYLCASSSAGGYIAEAFFGQGTRLTVV.

J is TRBJ2-2 and V is TRBV28; D is perhaps TRBD1 (7 bases). Trimming removed 3 bases from V and 4 bases from J, with 18 bases in between. This CDR3 has 17 amino acids. From germline, CDR1 is MDHEN and CDR2 SYDVKM. The CDR3 spells CASSFLSGGGGTGELFF. CDR3 DNA sequence: TGTGCCAGCAGTTTTCTATCAGGGGGAGGCGGCACCGGGGAGCTGTTTTTT.

There are a few counts of this clone. The chain couples TRBV2 to TRBJ2-7; D remains ambiguous. CDR1 SNHLY and CDR2 FYNNEI come from the germline V gene. With 7 bases removed from V and 0 bases from J, the gap between germline ends came to 4 bases. CDR3 length equals 11 residues. The CDR3: CASKISYEQYF. The CDR3 DNA reads as TGTGCCAGCAAGATCTCCTACGAGCAGTACTTC.

V usage is TRBV7-8 and J usage is TRBJ1-1, with D unclear. The CDR3 totals 16 residues. The ends were cut back, 0 bases at V and 0 bases at J, with 11 bases in the middle. CDR1 is SGHVS, CDR2 FQNEAQ, per germline. The CDR3 reads CASSLASANMNTEAFF. The CDR3 DNA follows: TGTGCCAGCAGCTTAGCGTCGGCGAATATGAACACTGAAGCTTTCTTT.

This clone was picked up a small number of times. This chain joins TRBV6-5 and TRBJ2-5; D is unclear. The CDR3 totals 12 residues. Trimming cost V 4 bases and J 5 bases, with 8 bases left between them. The germline V gene has CDR1 MNHEY and CDR2 SVGAGI. The CDR3 DNA reads TGTGCCAGCAGTTCGACCAGGGAGACCCAGTACTTC. Translating gives CASSSTRETQYF.

The genes are TRBV28 and TRBJ2-4; no clear D gene. Germline V CDR1 and CDR2: MDHEN, SYDVKM. The CDR3 covers 17 residues. V dropped 6 bases and J dropped 2 bases, with 20 bases sitting between them. The CDR3 DNA follows: TGTGCCAGCAGCCCCGTCGGCGCCGCACAAACCAAAAACATTCAGTACTTC. Amino acid sequence: CASSPVGAAQTKNIQYF.

The CDR3 bases are TGTGCCAGCACCAGACCCGGAGGACTTAACACAGATACGCAGTATTTT. This translates into CASTRPGGLNTDTQYF. The chain combines TRBV6-6 with TRBJ2-3; D is perhaps TRBD2 (5 bases). V lost 7 bases, J lost 2 bases, and 19 bases lay in between. This CDR3 has 16 amino acids. Germline-derived CDR1 and CDR2 are MNHNY and SVGAGI (reference sequence).

This rearrangement joins TRBV4-2 to TRBJ2-7; either TRBD1 or TRBD2 may supply D (5 bases each). V gave up 2 bases and J gave up 2 bases, with 7 bases separating them. From germline, CDR1 is LGHNA and CDR2 YNFKEQ. CDR3 length equals 13 residues. The CDR3 nucleotides are TGTGCCAGCAGCCAATGGGACGCCTACGAGCAGTACTTC. Translated: CASSQWDAYEQYF.

J is TRBJ2-3 and V is TRBV25-1; 7 bases map to TRBD2. The CDR3 is made up of 16 amino acids. V lost 6 bases, J lost 4 bases, and 13 bases stayed unmatched. Germline V CDR1 and CDR2: MGHDK, SYGVNS. CDR3 DNA sequence: TGTGCCAGCAGCAGAACAGCGGGACGGCGGCCAGATACGCAGTATTTT. Its translation is CASSRTAGRRPDTQYF.

V usage is TRBV2 and J usage is TRBJ2-2, with D possibly being TRBD1 or TRBD2 (6 bases each). Trimming pared 6 bases from V and 3 bases from J, leaving 14 bases between. This CDR3 comprises 15 residues. The germline V gene encodes CDR1 SNHLY and CDR2 FYNNEI. CDR3 in DNA: TGTGCCAGCAGGGCAGAGGGGGGAGACACCGGGGAGCTGTTTTTT. Translated: CASRAEGGDTGELFF. Drawing the rest from reference TRBV2 and TRBJ2-2, the complete variable domain is EPEVTQTPSHQVTQMGQEVILRCVPISNHLYFYWYRQILGQKVEFLVSFYNNEISEKSEIFDDQFSVERPDGSNFTLKIRSTKLEDSAMYFCASRAEGGDTGELFFGEGSRLTVL.

The V gene is TRBV7-3, the J gene TRBJ2-1; 7 bases fit TRBD2. This CDR3 comprises 17 residues. The J segment lost 0 bases and the V segment lost 5 bases, leaving 10 bases of the junction unmatched. Germline V gives CDR1 SGHTA, CDR2 FQGTGA. The CDR3 protein is CASSPPEAGSSYNEQFF. The CDR3 nucleotides are TGTGCCAGCAGCCCACCAGAAGCGGGGAGCTCCTACAATGAGCAGTTCTTC. Looking up the rest from reference TRBV7-3 and TRBJ2-1 gives the full variable domain: GAGVSQTPSNKVTEKGKYVELRCDPISGHTALYWYRQSLGQGPEFLIYFQGTGAADDSGLPNDRFFAVRPEGSVSTLKIQRTERGDSAVYLCASSPPEAGSSYNEQFFGPGTRLTVL.

V gene TRBV6-5 combines with J gene TRBJ2-7, with no clear D. Germline values: CDR1 MNHEY, CDR2 SVGAGI. This CDR3 spans 14 amino acids. V gave up 2 bases and J gave up 3 bases, with 11 bases separating them. CDR3 DNA sequence: TGTGCCAGCAGTTACACCGACACAGACTACGAGCAGTACTTC. Translating it yields CASSYTDTDYEQYF.

The J gene is TRBJ2-5, the V gene TRBV5-1; 16 nucleotides line up with TRBD2. CDR3 length equals 17 residues. Unmatched junction bases numbered 8, after V lost 4 bases and J lost 5 bases. Germline V gene lookup returns CDR1 SGHRS and CDR2 YFSETQ. The CDR3 spells CASSIPGLAGGFETQYF. CDR3 coding DNA: TGCGCCAGCAGCATTCCGGGACTAGCGGGAGGGTTTGAGACCCAGTACTTC. Looking up the rest from reference TRBV5-1 and TRBJ2-5 gives the full variable domain: KAGVTQTPRYLIKTRGQQVTLSCSPISGHRSVSWYQQTPGQGLQFLFEYFSETQRNKGNFPGRFSGRQFSNSRSEMNVSTLELGDSALYLCASSIPGLAGGFETQYFGPGTRLLVL.

V usage is TRBV9 and J usage is TRBJ1-1; D remains ambiguous. The ends were cut back, 4 bases at V and 1 base at J, with 8 bases in the middle. The CDR3 runs to 13 residues. The germline V gene has CDR1 SGDLS and CDR2 YYNGEE. The CDR3 DNA is TGTGCCAGCAGCTGGGTTAGGAACACTGAAGCTTTCTTT. Amino acids: CASSWVRNTEAFF.

This chain connects TRBV6-5 to TRBJ2-3, with D possibly being TRBD2 (5 bases). The CDR3 is made up of 14 amino acids. The V end was cut by 5 bases, the J end by 6 bases, with 15 bases between. Germline V gene lookup returns CDR1 MNHEY and CDR2 SVGAGI. The CDR3 region is CASSRDPGADTQYF. In nucleotides, the CDR3 is TGTGCCAGCAGTCGGGATCCCGGTGCGGATACGCAGTATTTT.

The CDR3 reads CASSDNIRGPASVSNQPQHF. The CDR3 nucleotides read TGTGCCAGCAGTGATAATATAAGAGGACCCGCTTCGGTTAGCAATCAGCCCCAGCATTTT. V gene TRBV2 combines with J gene TRBJ1-5; D is uncertain. The CDR3 is 20 amino acids. Germline lookup yields CDR1 SNHLY and CDR2 FYNNEI. Trimming cost V 3 bases and J 0 bases, with 24 bases left between them.

CDR3 in amino acids: CASSYSVFPIYEQYF. CDR3 sequence (DNA): TGTGCCAGCAGTTACTCGGTATTCCCGATCTACGAGCAGTACTTC. V usage is TRBV6-5 and J usage is TRBJ2-7; D not certain. The CDR3 contains 15 residues. V lost 0 bases and J lost 3, with 12 bases in between. Germline values: CDR1 MNHEY, CDR2 SVGAGI.

This clone has a single count. The chain uses TRBV10-3 and TRBJ2-7; TRBD1 is a possible D gene (6 bases). CDR1 and CDR2 (germline): ENHRY, SYGVKD. V lost 11 bases, J lost 0 bases, and 14 bases lay in between. This CDR3 spans 13 amino acids. This CDR3 is CAAMGDNSYEQYF. The CDR3, as DNA: TGTGCCGCCATGGGGGACAACTCCTACGAGCAGTACTTC.

The chain joins TRBV5-1 to TRBJ2-1, with D perhaps TRBD2 (6 bases). The CDR3 consists of 14 residues. From germline, CDR1 is SGHRS and CDR2 YFSETQ. Trimming pared 4 bases from V and 9 bases from J, leaving 17 bases between. The CDR3 DNA is TGCGCCAGCAGCCTGACGCTGACCGGGGGTGAGCAGTTCTTC. Its protein is CASSLTLTGGEQFF.

V gene TRBV6-5 combines with J gene TRBJ2-7; 8 bases match TRBD2. Germline V gene data show CDR1 as MNHEY and CDR2 as SVGAGI. J gave up 6 bases and V 6 bases, and 13 bases lay outside the gene matches. This CDR3 is built from 15 residues. CDR3 coding DNA: TGTGCCAGCAGCCGATCCGGGACTAGATTAAGCGAGCAGTACTTC. It is translated as CASSRSGTRLSEQYF.

The rearrangement links TRBV18 to TRBJ2-1, with 8 bases identical to TRBD2. The V segment lost 0 bases and the J segment 7 bases; nucleotides outside the gene matches: 8. The length of the CDR3 is 16 residues. Germline CDR1 and CDR2: KGHSH and LQKENI. The CDR3 DNA sequence: TGTGCCAGCTCACCACCATCCAGCGGGAGTTTTAATGAGCAGTTCTTC. This gives the protein CASSPPSSGSFNEQFF.

The chain has TRBV7-2 and TRBJ2-5; the D gene is possibly TRBD2 (6 bases). Germline-derived CDR1 and CDR2 are SGHTA and FQGNSA. Trimming cost V 5 bases and J 4 bases, with 17 bases left between them. The CDR3 loop spans 15 amino acids. CDR3 sequence (DNA): TGTGCCAGCAGCAAGGGACTCGCTACCCCAGAGACCCAGTACTTC. This sequence encodes CASSKGLATPETQYF.